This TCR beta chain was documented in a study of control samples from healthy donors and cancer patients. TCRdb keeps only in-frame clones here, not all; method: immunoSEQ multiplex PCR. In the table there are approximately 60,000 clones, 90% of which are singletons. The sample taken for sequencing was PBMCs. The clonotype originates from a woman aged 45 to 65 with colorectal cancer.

CDR3 sequence (DNA): TGTGCCAGCAGTTACTCTGTAACAGCTAACTATGGCTACACCTTC. Its translation: CASSYSVTANYGYTF. The chain is built from TRBV6-5 and TRBJ1-2; D is undetermined. Germline loops: CDR1 MNHEY, CDR2 SVGAGI. The V and J ends lost 0 bases and 0 bases respectively, with 8 bases between them. CDR3 size: 15 residues.